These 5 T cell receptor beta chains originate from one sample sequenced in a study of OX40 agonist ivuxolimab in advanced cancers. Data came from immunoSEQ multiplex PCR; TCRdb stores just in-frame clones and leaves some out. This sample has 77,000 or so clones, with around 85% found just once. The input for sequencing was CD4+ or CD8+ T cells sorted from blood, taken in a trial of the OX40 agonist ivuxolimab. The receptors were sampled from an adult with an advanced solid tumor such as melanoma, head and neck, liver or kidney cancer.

CDR3 bases: TGTGCCAGCAGCTTGGCGGGAGGGCCCTACGAGCAGTACTTC. Its protein product is CASSLAGGPYEQYF. The V call is TRBV5-6, the J call TRBJ2-7; TRBD2 matches at 8 bases. This CDR3 contains 14 residues. CDR1 and CDR2 (germline): SGHDT, YYEEEE. Unmatched junction bases numbered 1, after V lost 0 bases and J lost 2 bases.

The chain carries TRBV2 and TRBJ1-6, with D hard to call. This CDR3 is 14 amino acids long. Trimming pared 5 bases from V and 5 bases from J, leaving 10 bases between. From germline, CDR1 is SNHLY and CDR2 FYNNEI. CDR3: CASSRPLDNSPLHF. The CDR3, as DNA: TGTGCCAGCAGTAGGCCATTGGATAATTCACCCCTCCACTTT. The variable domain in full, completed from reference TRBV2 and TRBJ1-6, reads EPEVTQTPSHQVTQMGQEVILRCVPISNHLYFYWYRQILGQKVEFLVSFYNNEISEKSEIFDDQFSVERPDGSNFTLKIRSTKLEDSAMYFCASSRPLDNSPLHFGNGTRLTVT.

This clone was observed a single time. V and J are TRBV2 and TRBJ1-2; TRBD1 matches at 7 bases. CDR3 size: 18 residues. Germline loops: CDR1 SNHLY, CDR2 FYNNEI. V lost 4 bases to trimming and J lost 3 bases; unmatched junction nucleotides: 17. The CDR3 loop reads CASSGEVRRGQSHYGYTF. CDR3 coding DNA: TGTGCCAGCAGTGGGGAAGTGCGTAGGGGGCAAAGTCACTATGGCTACACCTTC.

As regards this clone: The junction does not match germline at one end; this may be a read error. The CDR3 sequence: CASSLTQVAHHF. CDR3 sequence (DNA): TGTGCCAGCAGCTTAACGCAGGTGGCCCACCACTTC. The chain uses TRBV7-2 and TRBJ1-2; no reliable D call. CDR1 SGHTA and CDR2 FQGNSA come from the germline V gene. The CDR3 totals 12 residues.

The CDR3 DNA is TGTGCCACCAGCGGAGTCCGGGACGGGAACTATGGCTACACCTTC. Residues: CATSGVRDGNYGYTF. V and J are TRBV15 and TRBJ1-2; tentatively, D is TRBD1 (5 bases). The CDR3 has 15 residues. Germline V gives CDR1 LNHNV, CDR2 YYDKDF (reference sequence). Trimming pared 5 bases from V and 2 bases from J, leaving 15 bases between.